This TCR beta chain was recovered during a study of shared clonotypes between healthy human individuals. Whole-study results and caveats: Rarefaction revealed incomplete sorted-subset sequencing despite large depth. Against clonotypes common to all four donors, non-shared ones had lower generation probabilities.

A remark on this clone: The antigen is undetermined.

CD4+ cells yielded CD45RA+ naive and CD45RA-negative memory subsets. Trimming cost V 1 base and J 7 bases; bases outside gene matches: 11. The CDR3 is 16 amino acids. Per the authors' pipeline: Filtering differed because ImmunoSEQ produced junction-only sequences that carried no quality scores. Here immunoSEQ multiplex PCR was the method, and the copy in TCRdb shows in-frame clones only, minus some. That table gives V, J and clone size, and the DNA gave D and trimming. The repertoire holds about 1 million clones, with roughly 70% as singletons. This chain uses TRBV5-3 with TRBJ1-5; 7 bases line up with TRBD1. TRBV5-3 qualifies as an ORF whose function is uncertain. The sequencing input was memory CD4+ T cells sorted from blood. Stated subset: CD45RA-negative fraction. The sequence was obtained from a man aged 18 to 30 in good health. CDR3: CARSLPRRQGGQPQHF. CDR3 bases: TGTGCCAGAAGCTTGCCCCGTAGGCAGGGGGGCCAGCCCCAGCATTTT.